Listed below are T cell receptor beta chains from one sample, sequenced in a study of radiotherapy plus CTLA-4 blockade in lung cancer. Sequenced by immunoSEQ multiplex PCR; TCRdb stores in-frame clones only, minus some. This sample has 90,000 to 95,000 clones, with around four fifths found just once. Specimen: peripheral blood, collected from a patient treated with radiotherapy plus ipilimumab. These receptor sequences come from a human donor with non-small cell lung cancer who had stable disease on radiotherapy plus ipilimumab. The CDR3 runs from the conserved cysteine through the conserved F or W. The D gene is left open where the match is weak. Clone size is not always given. Where it is, it says once, few, many or a class for expanded clones.

CDR3: CASSQQGVQGGYGYTF
DNA: TGCGCCAGCAGCCAGCAAGGGGTTCAGGGTGGATATGGCTACACCTTC
size: NA
V: TRBV4-1
J: TRBJ1-2
D: NA

CDR3: CSVGQGLNIQYF
DNA: TGCAGCGTTGGCCAGGGGCTAAACATTCAGTACTTC
size: NA
V: TRBV29-1
J: TRBJ2-4
D: NA

CDR3: CASSLVWTGLGGTQYF
DNA: TGTGCCAGCAGCTTAGTCTGGACAGGGCTGGGAGGGACCCAGTACTTC
size: NA
V: TRBV7-6
J: TRBJ2-5
D: TRBD1

CDR3: CASSEVWQANSPLHF
DNA: TGTGCCAGCAGTGAAGTTTGGCAGGCCAATTCACCCCTCCACTTT
size: NA
V: TRBV6-1
J: TRBJ1-6
D: NA

CDR3: CASSSPAPDTYNEQFF
DNA: TGCGCCAGCAGCTCCCCAGCCCCGGACACCTACAATGAGCAGTTCTTC
size: once
V: TRBV5-1
J: TRBJ2-1
D: NA

CDR3: CASSFLWGQEDGYTF
DNA: TGTGCCAGCTCCTTCTTGTGGGGTCAGGAGGATGGCTACACCTTC
size: NA
V: TRBV18
J: TRBJ1-2
D: NA

CDR3: CASTLKAGMGETQYF
DNA: TGCGCCAGCACCCTGAAGGCAGGAATGGGGGAGACCCAGTACTTC
size: NA
V: TRBV5-1
J: TRBJ2-5
D: NA

CDR3: CAWRGVSGTGELFF
DNA: TGTGCCTGGAGGGGTGTATCCGGCACCGGGGAGCTGTTTTTT
size: NA
V: TRBV30
J: TRBJ2-2
D: NA

CDR3: CASSSRPTSGYGYTF
DNA: TGTGCTAGCAGCTCCCGTCCGACATCAGGCTATGGCTACACCTTC
size: NA
V: TRBV7-7
J: TRBJ1-2
D: NA

CDR3: CASTHSRNTGELFF
DNA: TGTGCCAGCACTCATTCAAGGAACACCGGGGAGCTGTTTTTT
size: NA
V: TRBV9
J: TRBJ2-2
D: NA

CDR3: CASSPGTGQYNEQFF
DNA: TGTGCCAGCTCACCCGGGACAGGTCAATACAATGAGCAGTTCTTC
size: NA
V: TRBV18
J: TRBJ2-1
D: TRBD1

CDR3: CAWSGNGQSNQPQHF
DNA: TGTGCCTGGAGTGGTAACGGACAGTCCAATCAGCCCCAGCATTTT
size: NA
V: TRBV30
J: TRBJ1-5
D: NA

CDR3: CASRDGTGDKKLFF
DNA: TGTGCCAGCAGGGATGGGACAGGGGACAAAAAACTGTTTTTT
size: NA
V: TRBV6-5
J: TRBJ1-4
D: TRBD1

CDR3: CASSVGANYNEQFF
DNA: TGTGCCAGCAGTGTGGGGGCCAATTACAATGAGCAGTTCTTC
size: NA
V: TRBV2
J: TRBJ2-1
D: NA

CDR3: CASSQDSNTQYF
DNA: TGCGCCAGCAGCCAAGATTCTAATACGCAGTATTTT
size: NA
V: TRBV4-1
J: TRBJ2-3
D: NA

CDR3: CASSPTNQPQHF
DNA: TGTGCCAGCAGTCCTACAAATCAGCCCCAGCATTTT
size: once
V: TRBV28
J: TRBJ1-5
D: NA

CDR3: CASSEALGLAGGPGKNIQYF
DNA: TGTGCCAGCAGTGAAGCGCTGGGACTAGCGGGAGGGCCCGGCAAAAACATTCAGTACTTC
size: NA
V: TRBV2
J: TRBJ2-4
D: TRBD2

CDR3: CASGTGGTPYEQYF
DNA: TGCGCCAGCGGGACTGGCGGGACCCCGTACGAGCAGTACTTC
size: NA
V: TRBV4-1
J: TRBJ2-7
D: NA

CDR3: CASSLLQRSSYEQYF
DNA: TGTGCCAGCAGTTTACTTCAGCGGTCCTCCTACGAGCAGTACTTC
size: NA
V: TRBV28
J: TRBJ2-7
D: NA

CDR3: CASSSGLNEQFF
DNA: TGTGCCAGCAGCTCGGGACTCAATGAGCAGTTCTTC
size: NA
V: TRBV7-3
J: TRBJ2-1
D: NA

CDR3: CASSQFVVTGELFF
DNA: TGCGCCAGCAGCCAGTTTGTGGTTACCGGGGAGCTGTTTTTT
size: NA
V: TRBV4-1
J: TRBJ2-2
D: NA

CDR3: CASSRGPGEDYGYTF
DNA: TGTGCCAGCAGCCGAGGCCCAGGGGAAGACTATGGCTACACCTTC
size: NA
V: TRBV11-2
J: TRBJ1-2
D: NA

CDR3: CASTQRGGSNQPQHF
DNA: TGTGCCAGCACCCAAAGGGGGGGAAGCAATCAGCCCCAGCATTTT
size: NA
V: TRBV28
J: TRBJ1-5
D: NA

CDR3: CASSGSRTLNTGELFF
DNA: TGTGCCAGCAGTGGGTCCAGGACTCTTAACACCGGGGAGCTGTTTTTT
size: NA
V: TRBV6-1
J: TRBJ2-2
D: NA

CDR3: CASSWDRGPYEQYF
DNA: TGTGCCAGCAGTTGGGACAGGGGGCCATACGAGCAGTACTTC
size: NA
V: TRBV6-1
J: TRBJ2-7
D: TRBD1

CDR3: CASTPGDRGNTEAFF
DNA: TGTGCCAGCACCCCCGGGGACAGGGGGAACACTGAAGCTTTCTTT
size: NA
V: TRBV2
J: TRBJ1-1
D: TRBD1

CDR3: CASTVRGGVTGELFF
DNA: TGTGCCAGCACCGTTAGGGGGGGGGTAACTGGGGAGCTGTTTTTT
size: NA
V: TRBV6-1
J: TRBJ2-2
D: NA

CDR3: CASSLDGRGGYTF
DNA: TGTGCCAGCAGCTTAGACGGGCGTGGGGGCTACACCTTC
size: few
V: TRBV7-2
J: TRBJ1-2
D: NA

CDR3: CASSPRSGIYNEQFF
DNA: TGTGCCAGCAGCCCACGTAGCGGGATCTACAATGAGCAGTTCTTC
size: NA
V: TRBV11-2
J: TRBJ2-1
D: TRBD2

CDR3: CASSAGRYEQYF
DNA: TGTGCCAGCAGCGCCGGGAGATACGAGCAGTACTTC
size: few
V: TRBV5-5
J: TRBJ2-7
D: NA

CDR3: CASSVGGNNEKLFF
DNA: TGTGCCAGCAGTGTGGGGGGAAATAATGAAAAACTGTTTTTT
size: NA
V: TRBV28
J: TRBJ1-4
D: NA

CDR3: CASSEAVAKNIQYF
DNA: TGTGCCAGCAGTGAAGCGGTAGCCAAAAACATTCAGTACTTC
size: NA
V: TRBV6-1
J: TRBJ2-4
D: NA